This entry lists 31 T cell receptor beta chains sequenced from one sample in a study of blood T cell repertoires in COVID-19. The data were produced by immunoSEQ multiplex PCR, yet TCRdb's version contains in-frame clones alone and is incomplete. In the table there are about 51,000 clones, roughly 90% of which are singletons. Material: peripheral blood. The receptors stem from a man aged 50-60 years with acute or convalescent COVID-19.

J is TRBJ2-5 and V is TRBV5-1; 7 bases map to TRBD2. The germline gives CDR1 SGHRS, CDR2 YFSETQ. The J segment lost 1 base and the V segment lost 5 bases, leaving 8 bases of the junction unmatched. The CDR3 is 15 amino acids. CDR3 bases: TGCGCCAGCAGGAAGGACGGGGGGAGCCAAGAGACCCAGTACTTC. It is translated as CASRKDGGSQETQYF.

The V and J genes are TRBV28 and TRBJ1-1; TRBD1 agrees at 7 bases. This CDR3 comprises 14 residues. Germline CDR1 MDHEN, CDR2 SYDVKM. V dropped 7 bases and J dropped 5; count of bases not matched to a gene: 10. The CDR3 DNA reads as TGTGCCAGCACCCATCCAATACAGGGGACTGAAGCTTTCTTT. Protein sequence: CASTHPIQGTEAFF.

J is TRBJ1-4 and V is TRBV19; 8 bases agree with TRBD1. Trimming removed 6 bases from V and 8 bases from J; junction bases left unmatched: 11. CDR3 length: 15 amino acids. Germline CDR1 and CDR2: LNHDA and SQIVND (reference sequence). In DNA, the CDR3 is TGTGCCAGTAGGCCACCGGGACAGGCGTTAGAAAAACTGTTTTTT. Protein product: CASRPPGQALEKLFF.

The chain employs TRBV11-2 and TRBJ2-1; 9 bases map to TRBD1. The CDR3 runs to 14 residues. Germline V gene data show CDR1 as SGHAT and CDR2 as FQNNGV. V shed 5 bases and J 8 bases; nucleotides not matched to a gene: 7. The CDR3 DNA follows: TGTGCCAGCAGCCCGTGGACAGGGGACCATGAGCAGTTCTTC. It yields the protein CASSPWTGDHEQFF.

The CDR3 region has the DNA TGTGCCAGCAGCTTAGAAGCGATGGCCGGGGAGCTGTTTTTT. This translates into CASSLEAMAGELFF. The chain joins TRBV11-2 to TRBJ2-2; D not certain. Trimming pared 0 bases from V and 6 bases from J, leaving 8 bases between. The CDR3 consists of 14 residues. Per the germline V gene, CDR1 is SGHAT and CDR2 is FQNNGV.

The CDR3 DNA reads TGTGCCAGCTCCTACCAGGGCACTGTTAGTAATGAAAAACTGTTTTTT. This encodes CASSYQGTVSNEKLFF. This sequence joins TRBV18 and TRBJ1-4; D is possibly TRBD1 (5 bases). Per germline, CDR1 KGHSH and CDR2 LQKENI. CDR3 size: 16 residues. V lost 6 bases, J lost 4 bases, and 18 bases lay in between.

V and J are TRBV6-6 and TRBJ1-1, with D possibly TRBD1 on 5 matching bases. Trimming cost V 11 bases and J 5 bases, with 18 bases left between them. The V gene's germline CDR1 is MNHNY and CDR2 SVGAGI (reference sequence). CDR3 length: 13 amino acids. CDR3 loop: CAHGGPGLTEAFF. The CDR3 region has the DNA TGTGCCCACGGGGGTCCTGGGTTGACTGAAGCTTTCTTT.

This clone was recorded a few times. CDR3 coding DNA: TGTGCCAGTAGTATAAAGTACCGGGACAGGGGAACCGGGGAGCTGTTTTTT. Protein: CASSIKYRDRGTGELFF. This chain links TRBV19 with TRBJ2-2; 10 bases map to TRBD1. The germline V gene has CDR1 LNHDA and CDR2 SQIVND (reference sequence). The J segment lost 5 bases and the V segment lost 2 bases, leaving 8 bases of the junction unmatched. CDR3 size: 17 residues.

In its sample, this clone was seen a few times. The chain joins TRBV24-1 to TRBJ2-1; D not resolved. CDR1 is KGHDR, CDR2 SFDVKD, per germline. V dropped 6 bases and J dropped 7 bases, with 6 bases sitting between them. The CDR3 is 11 residues long. This CDR3 is CATSRRNEQFF. CDR3 nucleotides: TGTGCCACCAGTCGGCGGAATGAGCAGTTCTTC.

The chain employs TRBV2 and TRBJ2-3; possible D gene TRBD2, 7 bases. V was clipped by 10 bases and J by 1 base, with 12 bases between them. CDR3 length equals 13 residues. Looked up from germline, CDR1 is SNHLY and CDR2 is FYNNEI. The chain's CDR3 is CANSGGGTDTQYF. The DNA of the CDR3 is TGTGCCAACTCGGGGGGCGGCACAGATACGCAGTATTTT.

V usage is TRBV19 and J usage is TRBJ2-6, with D possibly being TRBD2 (6 bases). V lost 3 bases, J lost 3 bases, and 9 bases lay in between. CDR1 is LNHDA and CDR2 is SQIVND in the germline V gene (reference sequence). The CDR3 sequence is 15 residues long. The CDR3: CASSMSAGGANVLTF. As DNA, the CDR3 is TGTGCCAGTAGTATGTCAGCGGGTGGGGCCAACGTCCTGACTTTC.

The rearrangement links TRBV5-4 to TRBJ2-1; perhaps TRBD2 as D (5 bases). The CDR3 runs to 15 residues. Germline CDR1 and CDR2: SGHNT and YYREEE (reference sequence). The V end was cut by 2 bases, the J end by 7 bases, with 16 bases between. CDR3 amino acids: CASSLTGVTGNEQFF. CDR3 DNA sequence: TGTGCCAGCAGCTTAACCGGGGTGACGGGGAATGAGCAGTTCTTC.

The genes are TRBV2 and TRBJ1-6; TRBD1 is a possible D gene (6 bases). Trimming pared 7 bases from V and 7 bases from J, leaving 17 bases between. CDR3 length: 15 amino acids. Germline assignment: CDR1 SNHLY and CDR2 FYNNEI. The CDR3 loop is CASNPTGLKNSPLHF. Here the CDR3 DNA reads TGTGCCAGCAACCCGACAGGTCTCAAGAATTCACCCCTCCACTTT.

This chain joins TRBV5-6 and TRBJ2-1; the D gene is possibly TRBD2 (5 bases). V was shortened by 3 bases and J by 4 bases, with 14 bases between the two germline ends. This CDR3 has 15 residues. Germline-derived CDR1 and CDR2 are SGHDT and YYEEEE. The DNA for the CDR3 is TGTGCCAGCAGCTCGGGAACTGTCCCTTACAATGAGCAGTTCTTC. It is translated as CASSSGTVPYNEQFF.

The rearrangement uses TRBV5-1 and TRBJ2-3; TRBD1 aligns across 7 bases. Germline V CDR1 and CDR2: SGHRS, YFSETQ. CDR3 size: 15 residues. The trim removed 7 bases at V and 4 bases at J, leaving 12 bases unmatched. The CDR3 loop reads CASRSSGTDADTQYF. DNA for the CDR3: TGCGCCAGCCGATCATCCGGGACAGATGCAGATACGCAGTATTTT.

CDR3 in amino acids: CAGKRRQSNSPLHF. In DNA form, the CDR3 reads TGTGCCGGGAAACGGAGACAGAGTAATTCACCCCTCCACTTT. The chain joins TRBV6-5 to TRBJ1-6; perhaps TRBD1 as D (5 bases). This CDR3 comprises 14 residues. Germline values: CDR1 MNHEY, CDR2 SVGAGI. Trimming cost V 11 bases and J 6 bases, with 17 bases left between them.

This rearrangement joins TRBV9 to TRBJ2-7, with 7 bases fitting TRBD1. J was trimmed by 2 bases and V by 4 bases; bases with no gene match: 6. This CDR3 has 14 amino acids. Germline V lookup: CDR1 SGDLS, CDR2 YYNGEE. DNA of the CDR3: TGTGCCAGCAGCCTCGGGACAGCTGCCTACGAGCAGTACTTC. It encodes CASSLGTAAYEQYF.

The gene calls are TRBV9 and TRBJ1-5; 8 nucleotides match TRBD1. Germline V gives CDR1 SGDLS, CDR2 YYNGEE. J lost 10 bases, V lost 4 bases, and 10 bases had no gene match. This CDR3 region has 14 residues. For the CDR3, the DNA is TGTGCCAGCAGCCCCGGACAGGGAGGGAGCCCCCAGCATTTT. It codes for CASSPGQGGSPQHF.

V gene TRBV7-3 combines with J gene TRBJ1-2; D not resolved. V dropped 5 bases and J dropped 7 bases, with 17 bases sitting between them. The CDR3 runs to 14 residues. Germline loops: CDR1 SGHTA, CDR2 FQGTGA. CDR3 nucleotide sequence: TGTGCCAGCAGCGGAGGACCTAGCTCGAGTGGCTACACCTTC. Its protein product is CASSGGPSSSGYTF.

The J gene is TRBJ1-2, the V gene TRBV24-1, with D perhaps matching TRBD1 (5 bases). The germline gives CDR1 KGHDR, CDR2 SFDVKD. Deletions cut 0 bases from V and 2 bases from J, with 6 bases between. CDR3 size: 14 residues. The CDR3 region is CATSDLDRNYGYTF. In DNA form, the CDR3 reads TGTGCCACCAGTGATTTGGACAGAAACTATGGCTACACCTTC.

This clone occurred once. The chain joins TRBV10-3 to TRBJ1-2; 10 positions match TRBD1. Germline values: CDR1 ENHRY, CDR2 SYGVKD. V lost 4 bases, J lost 4 bases, and 3 bases stayed unmatched. The CDR3 runs to 14 residues. The CDR3 sequence is CAISARDRGYGYTF. The CDR3 DNA sequence: TGTGCCATCAGTGCCCGGGACAGGGGCTATGGCTACACCTTC.

V usage is TRBV9 and J usage is TRBJ2-7; 8 positions agree with TRBD1. Germline values: CDR1 SGDLS, CDR2 YYNGEE. The CDR3 totals 15 residues. The junction had 7 bases not matched to a gene; V was cut back by 3 bases and J by 2 bases. DNA of the CDR3: TGTGCCAGCAGCGCTGATGGACAGGGAACCTACGAGCAGTACTTC. This gives the protein CASSADGQGTYEQYF.

The rearrangement joins TRBV12-3 or TRBV12-4 to TRBJ2-1; a possible D gene is TRBD1 (5 bases). Trimming took off 8 bases at V and 7 bases at J, with 9 bases between the two ends. This CDR3 has 11 residues. The CDR3 nucleotides read TGTGCCAGCTCAGACAGTAATGAGCAGTTCTTC. Its protein product is CASSDSNEQFF.

The chain is built from TRBV7-3 and TRBJ2-5; D perhaps matches TRBD2 (6 bases). CDR1 SGHTA and CDR2 FQGTGA come from the germline V gene. The CDR3 contains 14 residues. Trimming shortened V by 5 bases and J by 2 bases, and 12 bases separated the two germline ends. The CDR3 spells CASSLGGGQETQYF. The CDR3, as DNA: TGTGCCAGCAGCCTGGGTGGGGGGCAAGAGACCCAGTACTTC.

The chain is built from TRBV2 and TRBJ2-1, with TRBD2 matching over 14 bases. This CDR3 is 18 amino acids long. Germline V gene lookup returns CDR1 SNHLY and CDR2 FYNNEI. Unmatched junction bases numbered 8, after V lost 7 bases and J lost 0 bases. The chain's CDR3 is CASNGLAGGPSSYNEQFF. In DNA form, the CDR3 reads TGTGCCAGCAATGGACTAGCGGGGGGTCCGAGCTCCTACAATGAGCAGTTCTTC.

This chain links TRBV27 with TRBJ1-6, with a possible D match to TRBD1 (5 bases). The germline CDR1 and CDR2 sequences are MNHEY and SMNVEV (reference sequence). The V end lost 7 bases, the J end lost 10 bases, and 17 bases lay between the germline ends. The CDR3 has 14 residues. The CDR3 region is CASTNGQGYSPLHF. The CDR3 DNA reads as TGTGCCAGCACTAACGGGCAGGGTTACTCACCCCTCCACTTT.

This clone has just one count. V is TRBV2 and J is TRBJ2-3, with 7 bases that match TRBD2. The CDR3 contains 15 residues. Germline V gene lookup returns CDR1 SNHLY and CDR2 FYNNEI. V shed 4 bases and J 10 bases; nucleotides not matched to a gene: 14. This CDR3 is CASSALGLGGDPQYF. The CDR3 nucleotides are TGTGCCAGCAGTGCTCTGGGGCTGGGGGGGGATCCGCAGTATTTT.

V is TRBV18 and J is TRBJ2-5; TRBD1 might be the D (5 bases). The CDR3 is 13 amino acids. The ends were cut back, 3 bases at V and 3 bases at J, with 8 bases in the middle. Looked up from germline, CDR1 is KGHSH and CDR2 is LQKENI. The DNA for the CDR3 is TGTGCCAGCTCACCGGAAGGGGAAGAGACCCAGTACTTC. This encodes CASSPEGEETQYF.

DNA of the CDR3: TGTGCCAGTCCCGCCCCGACAGGGCAGGGGGTCACTGAAGCTTTCTTT. It yields the protein CASPAPTGQGVTEAFF. The chain links TRBV5-8 to TRBJ1-1; 7 nucleotides line up with TRBD1. The CDR3 covers 16 residues. Germline V gene lookup returns CDR1 SGHTS and CDR2 YDEGEE. After removal of 8 bases from V and 4 bases from J, the junction contained 17 bases not matched to a gene.

The chain couples TRBV12-3 or TRBV12-4 to TRBJ1-5; no clear D gene. The CDR3 length is 13 residues. Trimming left V 5 bases short and J 0 bases short, with 5 bases between. This chain's CDR3 is CASSKRSNQPQHF. The CDR3 DNA sequence: TGTGCCAGCAGTAAGCGTAGCAATCAGCCCCAGCATTTT.

The chain carries TRBV12-5 and TRBJ2-7; D is possibly TRBD2 (5 bases). The CDR3 sequence is 12 residues long. Trimming left V 6 bases short and J 4 bases short, with 10 bases between. Germline V CDR1 and CDR2: LGHNT, FRNRAP. CDR3 nucleotides: TGTGCTAGTGGCCGGGAACGGTACGAGCAGTACTTC. Protein: CASGRERYEQYF.